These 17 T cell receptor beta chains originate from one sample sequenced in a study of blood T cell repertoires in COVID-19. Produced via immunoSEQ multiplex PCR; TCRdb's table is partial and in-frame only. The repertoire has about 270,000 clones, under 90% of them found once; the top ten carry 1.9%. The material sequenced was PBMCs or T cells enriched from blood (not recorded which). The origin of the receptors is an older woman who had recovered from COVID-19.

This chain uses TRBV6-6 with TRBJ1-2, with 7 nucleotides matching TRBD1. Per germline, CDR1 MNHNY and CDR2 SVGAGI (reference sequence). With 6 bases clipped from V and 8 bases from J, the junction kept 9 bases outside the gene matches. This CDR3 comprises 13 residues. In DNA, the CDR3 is TGTGCCAGCAGGCAATACAGGGGTGAGGGCTACACCTTC. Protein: CASRQYRGEGYTF.

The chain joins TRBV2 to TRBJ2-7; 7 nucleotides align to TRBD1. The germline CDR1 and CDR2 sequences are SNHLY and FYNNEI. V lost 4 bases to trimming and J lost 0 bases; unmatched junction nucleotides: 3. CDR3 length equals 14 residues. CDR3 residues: CASSVDRVSYEQYF. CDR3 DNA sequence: TGTGCCAGCAGTGTAGACAGGGTCTCCTACGAGCAGTACTTC.

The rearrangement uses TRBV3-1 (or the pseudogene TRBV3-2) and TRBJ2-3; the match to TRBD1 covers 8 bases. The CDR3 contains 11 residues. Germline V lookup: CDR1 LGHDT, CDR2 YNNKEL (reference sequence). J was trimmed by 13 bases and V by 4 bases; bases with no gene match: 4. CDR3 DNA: TGTGCCAGCAGCCTTAGGACAGGGAAGTATTTT. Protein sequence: CASSLRTGKYF.

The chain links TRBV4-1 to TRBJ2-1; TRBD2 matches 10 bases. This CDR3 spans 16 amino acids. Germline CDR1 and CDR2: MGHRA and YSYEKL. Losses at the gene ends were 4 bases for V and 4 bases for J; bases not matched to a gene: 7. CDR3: CASSRSTSGSYNEQFF. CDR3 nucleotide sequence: TGCGCCAGCAGCCGTTCGACTAGCGGGTCTTACAATGAGCAGTTCTTC.

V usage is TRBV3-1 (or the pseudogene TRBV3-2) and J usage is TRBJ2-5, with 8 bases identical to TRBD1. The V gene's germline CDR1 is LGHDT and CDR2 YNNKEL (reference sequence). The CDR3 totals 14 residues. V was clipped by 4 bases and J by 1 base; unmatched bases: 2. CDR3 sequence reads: CASSLGQGQETQYF. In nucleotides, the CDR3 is TGTGCCAGCAGCCTTGGACAGGGCCAAGAGACCCAGTACTTC.

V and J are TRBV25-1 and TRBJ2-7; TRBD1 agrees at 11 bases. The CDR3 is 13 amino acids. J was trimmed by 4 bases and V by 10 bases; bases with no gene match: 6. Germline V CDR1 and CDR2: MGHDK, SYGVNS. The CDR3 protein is CATWGQGDYEQYF. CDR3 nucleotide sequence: TGTGCCACTTGGGGACAGGGGGATTACGAGCAGTACTTC.

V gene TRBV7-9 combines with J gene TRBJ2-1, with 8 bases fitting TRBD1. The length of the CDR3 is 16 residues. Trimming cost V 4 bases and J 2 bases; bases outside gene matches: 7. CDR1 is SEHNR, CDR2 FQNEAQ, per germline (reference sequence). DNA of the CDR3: TGTGCCAGCAGCTCTAACGACAGGGGAACCTACAATGAGCAGTTCTTC. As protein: CASSSNDRGTYNEQFF.

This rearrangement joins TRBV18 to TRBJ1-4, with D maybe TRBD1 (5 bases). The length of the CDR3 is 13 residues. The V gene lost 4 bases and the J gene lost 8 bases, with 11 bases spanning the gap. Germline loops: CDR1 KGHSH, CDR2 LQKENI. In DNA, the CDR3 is TGTGCCAGCTCACGGGTGGGGCGAGAAAAACTGTTTTTT. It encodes CASSRVGREKLFF.

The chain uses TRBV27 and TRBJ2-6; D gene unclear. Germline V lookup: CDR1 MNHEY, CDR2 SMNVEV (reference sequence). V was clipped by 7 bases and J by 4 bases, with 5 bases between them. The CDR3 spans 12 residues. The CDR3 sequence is CASTSGANVLTF. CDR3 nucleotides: TGTGCCAGCACCTCCGGGGCCAACGTCCTGACTTTC.

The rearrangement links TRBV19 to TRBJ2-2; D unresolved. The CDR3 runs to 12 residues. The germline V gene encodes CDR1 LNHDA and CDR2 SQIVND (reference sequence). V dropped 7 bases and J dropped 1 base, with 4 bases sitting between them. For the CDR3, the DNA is TGTGCCAGTACCAGGAACACCGGGGAGCTGTTTTTT. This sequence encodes CASTRNTGELFF.

CDR3 sequence: CASSQGGRDNGYTF. CDR3 DNA sequence: TGTGCCAGCAGCCAAGGGGGCAGGGACAATGGCTACACCTTC. The chain employs TRBV3-1 (or the pseudogene TRBV3-2) and TRBJ1-2; weak D call: TRBD1 (6 bases). CDR1 is LGHDT and CDR2 is YNNKEL in the germline V gene (reference sequence). This CDR3 comprises 14 residues. V lost 1 base, J lost 6 bases, and 12 bases lay in between.

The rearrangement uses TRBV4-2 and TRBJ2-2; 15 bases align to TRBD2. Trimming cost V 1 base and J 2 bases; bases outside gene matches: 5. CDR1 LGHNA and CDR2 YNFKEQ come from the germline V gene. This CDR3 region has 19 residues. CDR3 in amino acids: CASSQVGTSGRLNTGELFF. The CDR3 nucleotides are TGTGCCAGCAGCCAAGTGGGGACTAGCGGGAGGTTAAACACCGGGGAGCTGTTTTTT.

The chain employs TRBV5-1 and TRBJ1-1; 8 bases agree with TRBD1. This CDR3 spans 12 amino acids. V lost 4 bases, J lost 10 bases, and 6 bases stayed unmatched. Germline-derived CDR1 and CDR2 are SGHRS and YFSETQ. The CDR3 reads CASSLDRVGAFF. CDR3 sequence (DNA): TGCGCCAGCAGCCTGGACAGGGTGGGAGCTTTCTTT.

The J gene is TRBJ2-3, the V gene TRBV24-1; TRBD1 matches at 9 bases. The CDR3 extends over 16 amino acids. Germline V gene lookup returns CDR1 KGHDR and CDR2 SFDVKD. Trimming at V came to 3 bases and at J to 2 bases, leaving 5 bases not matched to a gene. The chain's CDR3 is CATSDGTGSFTDTQYF. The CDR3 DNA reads TGTGCCACCAGTGATGGGACAGGGTCGTTCACAGATACGCAGTATTTT.

The CDR3: CASGSGASSYNEQFF. CDR3 DNA: TGTGCCAGCGGGAGCGGAGCCAGCTCCTACAATGAGCAGTTCTTC. J is TRBJ2-1 and V is TRBV28; D is possibly TRBD2 (5 bases). CDR1 and CDR2 from the germline V gene are MDHEN and SYDVKM. Trimming cost V 8 bases and J 0 bases, with 14 bases left between them. This CDR3 region has 15 residues. Drawing the rest from reference TRBV28 and TRBJ2-1, the complete variable domain is DVKVTQSSRYLVKRTGEKVFLECVQDMDHENMFWYRQDPGLGLRLIYFSYDVKMKEKGDIPEGYSVSREKKERFSLILESASTNQTSMYLCASGSGASSYNEQFFGPGTRLTVL.

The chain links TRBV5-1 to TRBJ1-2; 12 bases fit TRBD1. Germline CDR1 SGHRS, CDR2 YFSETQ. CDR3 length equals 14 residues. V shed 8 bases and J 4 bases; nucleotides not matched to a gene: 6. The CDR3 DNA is TGCGCCAGTACGGGACAGGGGGCTGGCTATGGCTACACCTTC. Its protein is CASTGQGAGYGYTF.

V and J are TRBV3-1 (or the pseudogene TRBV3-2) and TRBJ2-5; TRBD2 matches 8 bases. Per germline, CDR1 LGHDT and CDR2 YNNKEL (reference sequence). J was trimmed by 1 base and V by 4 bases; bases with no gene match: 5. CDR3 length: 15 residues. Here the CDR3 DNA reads TGTGCCAGCAGCCCGGGACTAGTAGGCCAAGAGACCCAGTACTTC. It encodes CASSPGLVGQETQYF.